This T cell receptor beta chain was captured by sequencing in a study of somatic mutations in cytotoxic T cells in rheumatoid arthritis (TCRdb year 2017). Concerning the study at large: A FACSAria II or Sony SH800 was used to flow-sort some V beta antibody-stained T-cell populations at nearly 100% purity, and TCRB sequencing was also done on sorted V beta1+ cells. In newly diagnosed rheumatoid arthritis without treatment, the study examined if expanded CD8+ T-cell clones harbor somatic mutations, relying on TCRB deep sequencing to characterize clonality. TCRB deep sequencing was performed for 65 rheumatoid arthritis patients and 15 to 20 healthy controls. Patients and controls did not essentially differ in median age, which was nearly identical between the groups.

The paper as a whole reports these results and caveats: The antigen targets of the expanded CD8+ clones were unknown, and absence from virus-specific databases did not rule out viral specificity. There was no significant difference in CD8+ T-cell clonality between rheumatoid arthritis patients and age-matched healthy controls. In 8 of 65 patients the largest CD8+ clone exceeded 20% of CD8+ cells, and several identical CD8+ TCRB sequences were shared between blood and synovial fluid. Healthy controls showed no age-related increase in CD8+ clonality, whereas patients did (Spearman r=0.49).

The 20 or so healthy controls were blood donors whose buffy coats were used; they had a median age of roughly 50 years (range about 21-75), and about 58% were female. On an AutoMACS, CD4+ and CD8+ cells were isolated via positive magnetic bead selection, and their purity was verified by flow cytometry. Peripheral blood mononuclear cells were obtained using density gradient separation with Ficoll-Paque PLUS. DNA from CD4-enriched, CD8-enriched or PBMC samples was extracted using Nucleospin Tissue or Tissue XS kits and then quantified on a Qubit 2.0 fluorometer. TCRB CDR3 sequencing used the immunoSEQ assay on genomic DNA. As for the authors' bioinformatics: Nothing other than productive TCRB rearrangements was included in the analyses. Clonality was calculated as a Shannon entropy-based productive clonality index, and a clone was defined by a unique TCRB CDR3 sequence. Repertoire overlap for a pair of samples was computed from each clone's template counts relative to total templates per sample. A correlation with a Spearman r of around 0.6 was found between V-gene usage by flow cytometry and V-gene usage by TCRB sequencing. Entries here come from immuneACCESS through TCRdb and include only in-frame sequences with V and J called. Some clones fail to appear in such tables; in the studies checked, an unresolved V gene covers under half of the shortfall, and the cause of the remainder is unknown. The V and J calls and clone size come from that table; D and trimming were worked out from the DNA. Across this sample there are 18,000 or so clones, with roughly 70% seen only once. Roughly 5.2% of the sample rests with the top ten.

The count of this clone is one. What this receptor recognizes is not known. Qualities for individual bases were not recorded, and no much larger clone is one base off. Distinct nucleotide sequences in the sample also encode this CDR3. Sequencing used CD8+ T cells sorted from blood. The sequence was collected from a man in his 60s in good health.

The nucleotide sequence is TGCGCCAGCAGCCAGGTAGCGGGAGGCTACAATGAGCAGTTCTTC. It specifies CASSQVAGGYNEQFF. Rearrangement joined TRBV4-1 to TRBJ2-1, and TRBD2 aligns with 10 junction nucleotides. Via the germline V gene, CDR1 is MGHRA and CDR2 YSYEKL. The CDR3, from cysteine to phenylalanine, totals 15 residues. Only the CDR3 part of the read is kept: 45 bases, read in frame from the first base. V has 3 bases trimmed and J has 3 bases trimmed; junction bases matching no gene number 2.